The entry that follows covers one T cell receptor (beta chain) sequence. Its antigen remains unidentified. Primers used in a second PCR of roughly 7 to 11 cycles were a sample-barcoded 5' primer and a J-beta primer mix. In TCRdb, the 5' RACE reads were re-called with MiXCR into one record per CDR3 protein. This table holds hundreds of thousands of distinct CDR3 sequences, about 40% found once. The data are from a study of blood T cells in healthy people across ages. Study findings and constraints: Older age coincided with a roughly linear decline in TCR beta diversity per million T cells.

Trimming removed 3 bases from V and 0 bases from J, with 16 bases in between. There are 17 residues in the CDR3. The source of this sequence is an older woman in good health. The genes are TRBV12-3 or TRBV12-4 and TRBJ2-3; no firm D call. The specimen sequenced was blood. The CDR3 DNA is TGTGCCAGCAGTTTGTTCGGGTTTGAATCTAGCACAGATACGCAGTATTTT. Translation: CASSLFGFESSTDTQYF.